A single sample gave rise to the 17 T cell receptor beta chains below, sequenced in a study of blood T cell repertoires in COVID-19. The method was immunoSEQ multiplex PCR; TCRdb's version includes in-frame clones alone and lacks a portion of them. The sample includes approximately 250,000 clones, around nine tenths seen only once; the top ten take about 9.4%. Sequencing was performed on peripheral blood. Receptors were obtained from a woman in her 70s with COVID-19, enrolled during active disease.

This clone appeared a single time. This rearrangement joins TRBV24-1 to TRBJ2-3; a weak D match, TRBD1 (6 bases). The germline V and J ends were trimmed by 4 bases and 4 bases, with 11 bases remaining between them. This CDR3 is built from 14 residues. CDR1 and CDR2 from the germline V gene are KGHDR and SFDVKD. For the CDR3, the DNA is TGTGCCACCAGTGAAGGGACACGGCCAGATACGCAGTATTTT. Translated, it gives CATSEGTRPDTQYF.

The chain is built from TRBV6-9 and TRBJ2-5; D is perhaps TRBD1 (6 bases). The germline V gene encodes CDR1 MNHGY and CDR2 SVAAGI. Between the trimmed V and J ends, which lost 1 base and 6 bases, there was a span of 12 bases. This CDR3 contains 14 residues. CDR3 coding DNA: TGTGCCAGCAGTTATTTCCAGGGGTTGAAGACCCAGTACTTC. It is translated as CASSYFQGLKTQYF.

V is TRBV20-1 and J is TRBJ2-7, with a tentative D call TRBD1 (5 bases). The CDR3 is made up of 13 amino acids. In germline, CDR1 is DFQATT, CDR2 SNEGSKA (reference sequence). Trimming left V 3 bases short and J 2 bases short, with 11 bases between. CDR3 DNA: TGCAGTGCTAGTGAGGTCAGGGCCTACGAGCAGTACTTC. Protein product: CSASEVRAYEQYF.

The chain is built from TRBV2 and TRBJ1-2; D is uncertain. The CDR3 has 14 residues. CDR1 is SNHLY, CDR2 FYNNEI, per germline. V was shortened by 4 bases and J by 0 bases, with 9 bases between the two germline ends. This CDR3 is CASSAGASNYGYTF. In DNA, the CDR3 is TGTGCCAGCAGTGCAGGTGCTTCTAACTATGGCTACACCTTC.

This rearrangement joins TRBV19 to TRBJ2-1; TRBD2 agrees at 10 bases. Trimming cost V 4 bases and J 8 bases; bases outside gene matches: 8. The CDR3 has 15 amino acids. Per the germline V gene, CDR1 is LNHDA and CDR2 is SQIVND (reference sequence). Here the CDR3 DNA reads TGTGCCAGTAGTACAAGCGGGAGGGCGTTGGATGAGCAGTTCTTC. This gives the protein CASSTSGRALDEQFF.

This chain's CDR3 is CASRGLVFEAFF. DNA of the CDR3: TGTGCCAGCAGGGGGCTTGTATTTGAAGCTTTCTTT. The gene calls are TRBV28 and TRBJ1-1; a weak D match, TRBD1 (5 bases). This CDR3 is built from 12 residues. Trimming cost V 6 bases and J 7 bases, with 12 bases left between them. Germline loops: CDR1 MDHEN, CDR2 SYDVKM.

The gene calls are TRBV2 and TRBJ2-3, with a weak D call TRBD1 (6 bases). The CDR3 length is 14 residues. Trimming removed 7 bases from V and 3 bases from J, with 14 bases in between. CDR1 and CDR2 (germline): SNHLY, FYNNEI. The CDR3 loop is CASIPRGTTDTQYF. In DNA, the CDR3 is TGTGCCAGCATCCCCAGGGGAACGACAGATACGCAGTATTTT.

The chain's CDR3 is CATSGVGATNEKLFF. CDR3 DNA sequence: TGTGCCACCTCAGGGGTCGGGGCAACTAATGAAAAACTGTTTTTT. J is TRBJ1-4 and V is TRBV28; TRBD1 is a possible D gene (6 bases). The CDR3 spans 15 residues. In germline, CDR1 is MDHEN, CDR2 SYDVKM. V was pared by 10 bases and J by 0 bases, with 15 bases between.

The V call is TRBV19, the J call TRBJ1-5, with D tentatively TRBD1 (6 bases). CDR3 length: 14 residues. Germline V lookup: CDR1 LNHDA, CDR2 SQIVND (reference sequence). Deletions cut 4 bases from V and 3 bases from J, with 10 bases between. CDR3 residues: CASSRAGDNQPQHF. DNA of the CDR3: TGTGCCAGTAGTAGGGCAGGGGACAATCAGCCCCAGCATTTT.

The gene calls are TRBV5-1 and TRBJ2-5, with D possibly TRBD2 on 5 matching bases. This CDR3 spans 13 amino acids. Trimming left V 0 bases short and J 3 bases short, with 6 bases between. In germline, CDR1 is SGHRS, CDR2 YFSETQ. The CDR3 DNA follows: TGCGCCAGCAGCTTGGTCGGGGAAGAGACCCAGTACTTC. Protein: CASSLVGEETQYF.

The J gene is TRBJ1-1, the V gene TRBV2; 7 bases line up with TRBD1. The V gene end was trimmed by 8 bases and the J gene end by 1 base; junction bases not matched to a gene: 7. The CDR3 runs 14 residues. Germline CDR1 SNHLY, CDR2 FYNNEI. The CDR3 protein is CASVIDRANTEAFF. CDR3 nucleotide sequence: TGTGCCAGCGTGATTGACAGGGCGAACACTGAAGCTTTCTTT. Full variable domain (rest looked up from reference TRBV2 and TRBJ1-1): EPEVTQTPSHQVTQMGQEVILRCVPISNHLYFYWYRQILGQKVEFLVSFYNNEISEKSEIFDDQFSVERPDGSNFTLKIRSTKLEDSAMYFCASVIDRANTEAFFGQGTRLTVV.

This clone was seen only a few times. The V call is TRBV24-1, the J call TRBJ2-5, with D possibly TRBD2 on 6 matching bases. The CDR3 runs 14 residues. Trimming shortened V by 3 bases and J by 8 bases, and 15 bases separated the two germline ends. CDR1 KGHDR and CDR2 SFDVKD come from the germline V gene. The CDR3 DNA sequence: TGTGCCACCAGTGATACCGGGAGTCAGAGAACCCAGTACTTC. It yields the protein CATSDTGSQRTQYF.

V gene TRBV6-5 combines with J gene TRBJ1-1; 8 positions agree with TRBD1. J gave up 4 bases and V 6 bases, and 10 bases lay outside the gene matches. The CDR3 consists of 15 residues. CDR1 and CDR2 from the germline V gene are MNHEY and SVGAGI. The CDR3 reads CASRRDRGWSTEAFF. CDR3 nucleotide sequence: TGTGCCAGCAGAAGAGACAGGGGATGGAGCACTGAAGCTTTCTTT.

This chain connects TRBV5-1 to TRBJ2-7, with D possibly matching TRBD2 (6 bases). Deletions cut 0 bases from V and 2 bases from J, with 12 bases between. Germline V gene data show CDR1 as SGHRS and CDR2 as YFSETQ. The CDR3 loop spans 15 amino acids. CDR3 loop: CASSLAAGITYEQYF. In DNA, the CDR3 is TGCGCCAGCAGCTTGGCGGCGGGGATTACCTACGAGCAGTACTTC.

The chain links TRBV11-1 to TRBJ2-7, with unresolved D. This CDR3 is 12 amino acids long. Trimming stripped 3 bases from V and 7 bases from J, with 10 bases between. Looked up from germline, CDR1 is SGHAT and CDR2 is FQDESV (reference sequence). CDR3 loop: CASSLANGEQYF. The DNA for the CDR3 is TGTGCCAGCAGCTTGGCTAACGGGGAGCAGTACTTC.

This clone occurred once. The chain is built from TRBV7-8 and TRBJ2-7, with 7 bases matching TRBD1. The J segment lost 3 bases and the V segment lost 1 base, leaving 6 bases of the junction unmatched. Germline lookup yields CDR1 SGHVS and CDR2 FQNEAQ. The CDR3 totals 15 residues. The CDR3 spells CASSLVQGEHYEQYF. CDR3 coding DNA: TGTGCCAGCAGCTTAGTGCAGGGGGAGCACTACGAGCAGTACTTC.

This chain connects TRBV28 to TRBJ2-7; 7 bases line up with TRBD1. The CDR3 spans 12 residues. The trim removed 9 bases at V and 3 bases at J, leaving 5 bases unmatched. The germline V gene has CDR1 MDHEN and CDR2 SYDVKM. CDR3 coding DNA: TGTGCCAGTACCCAGGGGGTCTACGAGCAGTACTTC. Its translation: CASTQGVYEQYF.